Sequencing of this TCR beta chain was carried out in a study of a mutant IDH1 vaccine in newly diagnosed glioma. This CDR3 is 14 amino acids long. Trimming left V 1 base short and J 5 bases short, with 8 bases between. Per the germline V gene, CDR1 is SEHNR and CDR2 is FQNEAQ (reference sequence). Here immunoSEQ multiplex PCR was the method, and the copy in TCRdb shows in-frame clones only, minus some. The sample lists about 130,000 clones; around three quarters were seen once. As regards this clone: Its target is not known.

Time point described: week 11, during vaccination. Vaccination comprised doses that each held 300 ug of mutant IDH1 20-mer peptide, plus topical imiquimod. The chain employs TRBV7-9 and TRBJ1-4; maybe TRBD1 (6 bases). Sequencing used PBMCs, obtained from a glioma patient whose treatment included an IDH1 peptide vaccine. This clonotype was obtained from a man in his forties with glioma. CDR3 sequence (DNA): TGTGCCAGCAGCTTAGTCCAGGGGAATGAAAAACTGTTTTTT. It encodes CASSLVQGNEKLFF.